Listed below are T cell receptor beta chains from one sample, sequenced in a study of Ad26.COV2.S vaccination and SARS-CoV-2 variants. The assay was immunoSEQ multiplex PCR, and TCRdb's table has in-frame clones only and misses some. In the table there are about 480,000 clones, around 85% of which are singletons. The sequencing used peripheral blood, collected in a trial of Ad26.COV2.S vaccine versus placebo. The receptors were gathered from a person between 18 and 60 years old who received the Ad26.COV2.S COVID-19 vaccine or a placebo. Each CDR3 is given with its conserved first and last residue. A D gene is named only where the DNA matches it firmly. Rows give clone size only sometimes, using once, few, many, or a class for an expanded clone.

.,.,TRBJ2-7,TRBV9,CASSASSGWGAPYEQYF,TGTGCCAGCAGCGCATCCAGTGGTTGGGGGGCCCCTTACGAGCAGTACTTC
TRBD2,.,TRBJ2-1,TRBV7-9,CASSNRRGSRSYNEQFF,TGTGCCAGCAGCAATCGGCGCGGGAGTCGCTCCTACAATGAGCAGTTCTTC
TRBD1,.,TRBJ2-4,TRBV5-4,CASSPLGQGRSIAKNIQYF,TGTGCCAGCAGCCCCTTGGGACAGGGACGATCTATAGCCAAAAACATTCAGTACTTC
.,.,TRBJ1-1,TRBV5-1,CASSLDGRLNTEAFF,TGCGCCAGCAGCTTGGATGGCAGACTGAACACTGAAGCTTTCTTT
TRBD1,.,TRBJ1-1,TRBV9,CASSVAGTAKNTEAFF,TGTGCCAGCAGCGTAGCTGGGACAGCGAAGAACACTGAAGCTTTCTTT
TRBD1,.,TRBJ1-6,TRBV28,CASRVGQPNSPLHF,TGTGCCAGCAGGGTGGGACAGCCTAATTCACCCCTCCACTTT
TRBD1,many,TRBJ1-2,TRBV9,CASSVEGTGQTNYGYTF,TGTGCCAGCAGCGTAGAGGGTACGGGACAGACTAACTATGGCTACACCTTC
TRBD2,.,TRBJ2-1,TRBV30,CAWTQLAGHYNEQFF,TGTGCCTGGACCCAACTAGCGGGACACTACAATGAGCAGTTCTTC
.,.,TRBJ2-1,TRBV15,CATSRSRVYNEQFF,TGTGCCACCAGCAGGAGCCGGGTGTACAATGAGCAGTTCTTC
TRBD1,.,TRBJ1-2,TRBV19,CASSIQGANYGYTF,TGTGCCAGTAGTATCCAGGGGGCGAACTATGGCTACACCTTC
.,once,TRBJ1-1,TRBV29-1,CSVEANNRMNTEAFF,TGCAGCGTTGAAGCCAATAACCGGATGAACACTGAAGCTTTCTTT
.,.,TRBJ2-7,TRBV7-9,CASSSDKASPYEQYF,TGTGCCAGCAGCTCCGATAAGGCCTCCCCCTACGAGCAGTACTTC
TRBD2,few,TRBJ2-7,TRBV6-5,CATGVAGSSYEQYF,TGTGCCACAGGGGTAGCGGGAAGTTCCTACGAGCAGTACTTC
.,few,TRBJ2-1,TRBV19,CASSNHVRDRNNEQFF,TGTGCCAGTAGTAATCATGTGAGGGATAGGAACAATGAGCAGTTCTTC
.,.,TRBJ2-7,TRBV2,CASRTGEQYF,TGTGCCAGCAGGACTGGCGAGCAGTACTTC
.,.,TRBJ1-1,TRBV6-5,CASYRISETEAFF,TGTGCCAGTTACAGGATCTCTGAGACTGAAGCTTTCTTT
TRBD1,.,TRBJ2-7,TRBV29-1,CSVKQGFGNEQYF,TGCAGCGTTAAACAGGGGTTCGGGAACGAGCAGTACTTC
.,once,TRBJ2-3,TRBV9,CASSSHFGDADTQYF,TGTGCCAGCAGCTCCCACTTCGGCGATGCGGATACGCAGTATTTT
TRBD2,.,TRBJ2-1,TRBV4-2,CASSQEWARLAEEYNEQFF,TGTGCCAGCAGCCAAGAATGGGCGAGACTAGCGGAGGAGTACAATGAGCAGTTCTTC
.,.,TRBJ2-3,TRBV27,CASGGLRTDTQYF,TGTGCCAGCGGGGGACTTCGCACAGATACGCAGTATTTT
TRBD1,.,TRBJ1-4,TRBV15,CATSATGGEKLFF,TGTGCCACCAGCGCGACAGGGGGCGAAAAACTGTTTTTT
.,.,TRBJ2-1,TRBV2,CASSEWAEQFF,TGTGCCAGCAGTGAATGGGCTGAGCAGTTCTTC
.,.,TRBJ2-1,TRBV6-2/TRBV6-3,CASSYKSFTYNEQFF,TGTGCCAGCAGTTACAAGTCGTTTACCTACAATGAGCAGTTCTTC
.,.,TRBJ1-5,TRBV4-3,CASSPTATNTQPQHF,TGCGCCAGCAGCCCCACGGCCACTAACACTCAGCCCCAGCATTTT
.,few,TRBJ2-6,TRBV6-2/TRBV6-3,CASSYPRLGGSGANVLTF,TGTGCCAGCAGTTATCCCAGATTGGGTGGCTCTGGGGCCAACGTCCTGACTTTC
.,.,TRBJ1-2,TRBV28,CASSLLSGYGYTF,TGTGCCAGCAGTTTACTTTCAGGGTATGGCTACACCTTC
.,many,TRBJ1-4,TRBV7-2,CASSSGAGDEKLFF,TGTGCCAGCAGCTCAGGGGCCGGGGATGAAAAACTGTTTTTT
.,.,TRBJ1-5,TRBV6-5,CASSPGGANQPQHF,TGTGCCAGCAGTCCGGGGGGGGCGAATCAGCCCCAGCATTTT
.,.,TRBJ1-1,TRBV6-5,CASLGAGVRNTEAFF,TGTGCCAGCCTCGGGGCGGGAGTCAGGAACACTGAAGCTTTCTTT
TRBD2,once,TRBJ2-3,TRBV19,CASSMSMGGSNTQYF,TGTGCCAGTAGTATGAGTATGGGGGGGTCAAATACGCAGTATTTT
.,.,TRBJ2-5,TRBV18,CASSPRRGGQETQYF,TGTGCCAGCTCACCACGCAGGGGGGGGCAAGAGACCCAGTACTTC